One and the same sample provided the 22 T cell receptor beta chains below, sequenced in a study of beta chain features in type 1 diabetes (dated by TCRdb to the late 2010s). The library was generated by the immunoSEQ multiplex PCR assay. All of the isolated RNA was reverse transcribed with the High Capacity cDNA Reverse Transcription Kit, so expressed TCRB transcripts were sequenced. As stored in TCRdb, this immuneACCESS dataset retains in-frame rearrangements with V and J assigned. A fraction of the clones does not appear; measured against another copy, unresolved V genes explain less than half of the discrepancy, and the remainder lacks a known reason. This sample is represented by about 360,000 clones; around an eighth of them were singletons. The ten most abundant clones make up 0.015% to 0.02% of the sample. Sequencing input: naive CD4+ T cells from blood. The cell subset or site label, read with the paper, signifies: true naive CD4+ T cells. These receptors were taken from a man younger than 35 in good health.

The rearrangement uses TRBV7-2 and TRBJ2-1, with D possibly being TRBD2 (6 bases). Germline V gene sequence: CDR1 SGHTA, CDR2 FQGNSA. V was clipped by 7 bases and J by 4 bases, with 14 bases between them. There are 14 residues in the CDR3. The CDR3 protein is CASNPFGSYNEQFF. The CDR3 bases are TGTGCCAGCAACCCCTTCGGGAGTTACAATGAGCAGTTCTTC.

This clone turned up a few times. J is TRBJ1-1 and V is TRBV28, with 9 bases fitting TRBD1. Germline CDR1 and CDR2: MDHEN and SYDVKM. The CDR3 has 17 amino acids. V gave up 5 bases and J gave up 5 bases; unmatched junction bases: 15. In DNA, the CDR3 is TGTGCCAGCAGTGCCACAGGGGGCGCGTTAAGAGAGACTGAAGCTTTCTTT. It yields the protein CASSATGGALRETEAFF.

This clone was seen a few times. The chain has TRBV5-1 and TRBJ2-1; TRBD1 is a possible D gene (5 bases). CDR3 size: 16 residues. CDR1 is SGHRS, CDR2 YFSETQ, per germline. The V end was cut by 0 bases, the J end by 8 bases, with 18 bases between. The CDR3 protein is CASSLDKGRAVYEQFF. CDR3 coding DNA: TGCGCCAGCAGCTTGGACAAGGGCAGGGCGGTCTATGAGCAGTTCTTC.

As DNA, the CDR3 is TGTGCCAGCAACTACGGGGGGGAGCGAGAGACCCAGTACTTC. Its protein is CASNYGGERETQYF. This chain uses TRBV9 with TRBJ2-5; 8 bases fit TRBD2. The CDR3 totals 14 residues. With V trimmed by 6 bases and J by 4 bases, 8 bases remained unmatched. CDR1 SGDLS and CDR2 YYNGEE come from the germline V gene.

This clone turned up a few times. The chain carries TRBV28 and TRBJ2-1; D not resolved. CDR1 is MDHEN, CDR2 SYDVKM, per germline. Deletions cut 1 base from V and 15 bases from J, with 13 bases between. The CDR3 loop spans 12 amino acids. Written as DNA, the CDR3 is TGTGCCAGCAGTTTATTGGGCAACCCCCCGTTCTTC. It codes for CASSLLGNPPFF.

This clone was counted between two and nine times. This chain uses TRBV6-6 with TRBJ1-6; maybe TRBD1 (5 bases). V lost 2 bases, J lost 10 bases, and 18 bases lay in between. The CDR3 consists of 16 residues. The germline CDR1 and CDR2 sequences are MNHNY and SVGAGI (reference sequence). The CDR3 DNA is TGTGCCAGCAGTTACCCTGCGGGAGGGACGATCTCACCCCTCCACTTT. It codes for CASSYPAGGTISPLHF.

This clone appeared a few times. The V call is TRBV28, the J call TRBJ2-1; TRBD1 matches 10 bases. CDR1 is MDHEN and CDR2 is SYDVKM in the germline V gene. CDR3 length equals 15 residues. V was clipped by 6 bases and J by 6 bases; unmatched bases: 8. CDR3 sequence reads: CASSHSRTGGNEQFF. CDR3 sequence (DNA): TGTGCCAGCAGCCATTCACGGACAGGGGGCAATGAGCAGTTCTTC. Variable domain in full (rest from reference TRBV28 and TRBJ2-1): DVKVTQSSRYLVKRTGEKVFLECVQDMDHENMFWYRQDPGLGLRLIYFSYDVKMKEKGDIPEGYSVSREKKERFSLILESASTNQTSMYLCASSHSRTGGNEQFFGPGTRLTVL.

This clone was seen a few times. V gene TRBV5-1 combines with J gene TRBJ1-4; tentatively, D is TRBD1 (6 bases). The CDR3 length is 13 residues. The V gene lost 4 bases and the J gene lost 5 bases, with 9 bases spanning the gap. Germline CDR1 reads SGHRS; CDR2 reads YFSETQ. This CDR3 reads CASSLDRNEKLFF. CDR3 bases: TGCGCCAGCAGCCTAGACAGGAATGAAAAACTGTTTTTT.

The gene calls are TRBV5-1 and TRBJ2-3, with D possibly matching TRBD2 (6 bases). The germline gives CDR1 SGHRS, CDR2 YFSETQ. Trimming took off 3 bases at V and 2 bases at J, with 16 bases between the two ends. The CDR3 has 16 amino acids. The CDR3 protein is CASSSTTSFNTDTQYF. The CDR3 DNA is TGCGCCAGCAGCTCTACCACTAGCTTTAACACAGATACGCAGTATTTT.

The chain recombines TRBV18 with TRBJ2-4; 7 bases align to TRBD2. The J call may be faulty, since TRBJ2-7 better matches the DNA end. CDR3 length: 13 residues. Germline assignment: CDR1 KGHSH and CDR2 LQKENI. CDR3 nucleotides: TGTGCCAGCTCACCACCCGGGACTACCGAGCAGTACTTC. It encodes CASSPPGTTEQYF.

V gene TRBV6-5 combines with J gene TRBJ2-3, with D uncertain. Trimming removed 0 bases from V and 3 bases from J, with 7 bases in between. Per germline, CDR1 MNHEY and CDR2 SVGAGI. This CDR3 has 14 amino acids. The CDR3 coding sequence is TGTGCCAGCAGTTACTCGTCAGCGACAGATACGCAGTATTTT. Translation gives CASSYSSATDTQYF.

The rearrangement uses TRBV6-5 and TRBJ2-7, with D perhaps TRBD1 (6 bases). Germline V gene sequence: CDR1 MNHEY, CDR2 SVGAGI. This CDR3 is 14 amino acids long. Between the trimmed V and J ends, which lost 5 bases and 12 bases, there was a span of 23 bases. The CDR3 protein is CASSPPGTQIRPYF. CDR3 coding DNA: TGTGCCAGCAGTCCTCCCGGGACACAAATTCGTCCGTACTTC.

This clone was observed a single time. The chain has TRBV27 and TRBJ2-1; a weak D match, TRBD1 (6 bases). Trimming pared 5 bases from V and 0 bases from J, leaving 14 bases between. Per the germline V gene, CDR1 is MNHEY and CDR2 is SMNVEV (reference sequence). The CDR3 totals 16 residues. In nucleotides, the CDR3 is TGTGCCAGCAGTCCCCTCCAGGGGAGCTCCTACAATGAGCAGTTCTTC. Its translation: CASSPLQGSSYNEQFF.

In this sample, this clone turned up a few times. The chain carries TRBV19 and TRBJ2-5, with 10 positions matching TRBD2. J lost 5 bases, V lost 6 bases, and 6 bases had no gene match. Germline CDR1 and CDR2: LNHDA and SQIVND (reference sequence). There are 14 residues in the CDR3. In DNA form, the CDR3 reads TGTGCCAGTAGGGCTAGCGGGAGAGTGGAGACCCAGTACTTC. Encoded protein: CASRASGRVETQYF. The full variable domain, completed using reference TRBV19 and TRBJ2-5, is DGGITQSPKYLFRKEGQNVTLSCEQNLNHDAMYWYRQDPGQGLRLIYYSQIVNDFQKGDIAEGYSVSREKKESFPLTVTSAQKNPTAFYLCASRASGRVETQYFGPGTRLLVL.

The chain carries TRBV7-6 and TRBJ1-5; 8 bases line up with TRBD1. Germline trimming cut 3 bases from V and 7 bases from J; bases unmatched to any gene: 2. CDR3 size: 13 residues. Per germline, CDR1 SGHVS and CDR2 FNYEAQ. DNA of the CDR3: TGTGCCAGCAGCTTGGACAGGGCGCAGCCCCAGCATTTT. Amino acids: CASSLDRAQPQHF.

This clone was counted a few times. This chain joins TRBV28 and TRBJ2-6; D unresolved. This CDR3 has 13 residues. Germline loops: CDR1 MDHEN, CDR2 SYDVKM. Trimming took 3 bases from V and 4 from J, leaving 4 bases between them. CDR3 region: CASSFIGANVLTF. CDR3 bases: TGTGCCAGCAGTTTTATCGGGGCCAACGTCCTGACTTTC.

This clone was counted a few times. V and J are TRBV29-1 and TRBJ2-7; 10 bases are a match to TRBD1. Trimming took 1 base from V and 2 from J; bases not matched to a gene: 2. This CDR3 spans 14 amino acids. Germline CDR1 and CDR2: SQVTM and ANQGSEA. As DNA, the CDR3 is TGCAGCGTTGAAGGGACAGGGGGAACCTACGAGCAGTACTTC. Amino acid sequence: CSVEGTGGTYEQYF.

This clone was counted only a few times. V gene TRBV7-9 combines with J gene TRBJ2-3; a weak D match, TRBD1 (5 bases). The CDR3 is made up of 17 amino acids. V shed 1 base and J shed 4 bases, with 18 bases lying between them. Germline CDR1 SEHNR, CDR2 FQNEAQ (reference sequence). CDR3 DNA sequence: TGTGCCAGCAGCTTAGGGTTCGGGCAGGGAAAGGCAGATACGCAGTATTTT. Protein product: CASSLGFGQGKADTQYF.

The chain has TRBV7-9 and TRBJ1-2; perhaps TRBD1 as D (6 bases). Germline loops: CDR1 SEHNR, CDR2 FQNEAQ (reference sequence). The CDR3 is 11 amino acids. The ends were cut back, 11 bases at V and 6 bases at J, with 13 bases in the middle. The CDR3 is CASMAGDGYTF. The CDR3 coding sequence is TGTGCCTCTATGGCAGGGGATGGCTACACCTTC. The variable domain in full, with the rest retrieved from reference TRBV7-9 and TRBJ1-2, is DTGVSQNPRHKITKRGQNVTFRCDPISEHNRLYWYRQTLGQGPEFLTYFQNEAQLEKSRLLSDRFSAERPKGSFSTLEIQRTEQGDSAMYLCASMAGDGYTFGSGTRLTVV.

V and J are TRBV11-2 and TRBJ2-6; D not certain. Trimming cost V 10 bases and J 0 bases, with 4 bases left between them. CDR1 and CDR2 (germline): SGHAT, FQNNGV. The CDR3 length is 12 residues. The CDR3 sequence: CATGSGANVLTF. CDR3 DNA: TGTGCCACCGGCTCTGGGGCCAACGTCCTGACTTTC.

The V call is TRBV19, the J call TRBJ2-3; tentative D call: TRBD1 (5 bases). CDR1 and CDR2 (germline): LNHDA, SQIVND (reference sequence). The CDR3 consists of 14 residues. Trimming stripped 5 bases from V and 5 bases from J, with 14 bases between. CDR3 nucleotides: TGTGCCAGTAGTTATCCCAGGGAAGTAGATACGCAGTATTTT. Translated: CASSYPREVDTQYF.

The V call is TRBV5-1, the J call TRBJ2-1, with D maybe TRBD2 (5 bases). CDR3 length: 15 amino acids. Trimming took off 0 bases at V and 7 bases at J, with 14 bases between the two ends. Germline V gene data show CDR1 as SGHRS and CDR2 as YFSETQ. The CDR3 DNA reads TGCGCCAGCAGCTTGGGGACGTCCACGGGAAATGAGCAGTTCTTC. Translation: CASSLGTSTGNEQFF.